Below, 17 T cell receptor beta chains from the same sample are listed, as sequenced in a study of blood T cell repertoires in COVID-19. Sequencing used immunoSEQ multiplex PCR; TCRdb keeps in-frame clones, though not all of them. Of around 50,000 clones detected, more than 85% appear once; the ten largest clones hold approximately 1%. The specimen was peripheral blood. The receptors were gathered from a man in his 60s with COVID-19, enrolled during active disease.

The chain couples TRBV11-3 to TRBJ2-1, with 7 bases fitting TRBD2. V trimming: 5 bases; J trimming: 6 bases; junction bases outside the gene matches: 10. CDR1 and CDR2 (germline): SGHNT, YENEEA. The CDR3 sequence is 15 residues long. CDR3 in DNA: TGTGCCAGCAGCACCCCAGCTGGGGGGGGCAATGAGCAGTTCTTC. It encodes CASSTPAGGGNEQFF.

This clone was recorded only once. The chain joins TRBV4-1 to TRBJ2-1; 7 bases fit TRBD2. Germline values: CDR1 MGHRA, CDR2 YSYEKL. The CDR3 runs to 15 residues. Trimming cost V 4 bases and J 7 bases; bases outside gene matches: 10. CDR3 DNA sequence: TGCGCCAGCAGCCCTCGTGCGGGGGAGGATAATGAGCAGTTCTTC. Its protein product is CASSPRAGEDNEQFF.

The chain recombines TRBV14 with TRBJ1-2; perhaps TRBD1 as D (6 bases). The V gene lost 2 bases and the J gene lost 8 bases, with 12 bases spanning the gap. The CDR3 has 13 residues. Germline assignment: CDR1 SGHDN and CDR2 FVKESK. The CDR3 sequence is CASSQNAGAGYTF. The CDR3 nucleotides are TGTGCCAGCAGCCAAAATGCGGGGGCGGGCTACACCTTC.

The chain joins TRBV2 to TRBJ2-2, with 9 nucleotides matching TRBD1. The CDR3 runs to 15 residues. V shed 5 bases, J shed 4 bases, and the junction held 5 bases outside the gene matches. The germline gives CDR1 SNHLY, CDR2 FYNNEI. The CDR3 here is CASSSQGAPTGELFF. The CDR3 nucleotides are TGTGCCAGCAGTTCACAGGGGGCGCCCACCGGGGAGCTGTTTTTT. Filled out from reference TRBV2 and TRBJ2-2, the complete variable domain reads EPEVTQTPSHQVTQMGQEVILRCVPISNHLYFYWYRQILGQKVEFLVSFYNNEISEKSEIFDDQFSVERPDGSNFTLKIRSTKLEDSAMYFCASSSQGAPTGELFFGEGSRLTVL.

The count of this clone is one. The chain recombines TRBV24-1 with TRBJ1-2; D gene uncertain. CDR1 and CDR2 from the germline V gene are KGHDR and SFDVKD. Deletions cut 2 bases from V and 2 bases from J, with 8 bases between. CDR3 size: 14 residues. The CDR3 DNA follows: TGTGCCACCAGTGATTATACACCCAACTATGGCTACACCTTC. Its protein product is CATSDYTPNYGYTF.

This sequence joins TRBV27 and TRBJ1-2; D may be TRBD1 (6 bases). This CDR3 is built from 13 residues. Germline lookup yields CDR1 MNHEY and CDR2 SMNVEV (reference sequence). V was shortened by 5 bases and J by 2 bases, with 9 bases between the two germline ends. CDR3: CASSRQENYGYTF. CDR3 DNA sequence: TGTGCCAGCAGTAGACAGGAAAACTATGGCTACACCTTC.

The chain uses TRBV12-3 or TRBV12-4 and TRBJ1-2; the match to TRBD1 covers 10 bases. The trim removed 4 bases at V and 6 bases at J, leaving 2 bases unmatched. This CDR3 is built from 13 residues. CDR3 sequence: CASSWGTGDGYTF. The CDR3, as DNA: TGTGCCAGCAGTTGGGGGACAGGGGATGGCTACACCTTC.

The chain uses TRBV30 and TRBJ1-5; D is possibly TRBD1 (6 bases). The CDR3 contains 15 residues. The germline CDR1 and CDR2 sequences are GTSNPN and SVGIG (reference sequence). V was trimmed by 3 bases and J by 3 bases, leaving 15 bases between them. DNA of the CDR3: TGTGCCTGGAGCCGTGGGGGCAGGAACAATCAGCCCCAGCATTTT. Encoded protein: CAWSRGGRNNQPQHF.

The rearrangement uses TRBV6-1 and TRBJ1-2; D might be TRBD1 (6 bases). CDR1 is MNHNS, CDR2 SASEGT, per germline. The CDR3 totals 16 residues. Trimming removed 2 bases at V and 2 bases at J, with 15 bases between. CDR3 bases: TGTGCCAGCAGTGAACCGCCCGGACAGCCGAACTATGGCTACACCTTC. Translating it yields CASSEPPGQPNYGYTF.

V gene TRBV29-1 combines with J gene TRBJ1-2; D is unclear. The CDR3 length is 12 residues. Trimming took off 2 bases at V and 8 bases at J, with 12 bases between the two ends. Germline V CDR1 and CDR2: SQVTM, ANQGSEA. CDR3 DNA sequence: TGCAGCGTTGAAATCGGACTGGGAGGCTACACCTTC. Translated: CSVEIGLGGYTF. Together with reference TRBV29-1 and TRBJ1-2, the CDR3 gives the full variable domain: SAVISQKPSRDICQRGTSLTIQCQVDSQVTMMFWYRQQPGQSLTLIATANQGSEATYESGFVIDKFPISRPNLTFSTLTVSNMSPEDSSIYLCSVEIGLGGYTFGSGTRLTVV.

V usage is TRBV11-2 and J usage is TRBJ1-3; D gene unclear. V lost 1 base, J lost 4 bases, and 8 bases lay in between. CDR3 length equals 14 residues. Germline values: CDR1 SGHAT, CDR2 FQNNGV. CDR3 loop: CASSLGQSGNTIYF. CDR3 coding DNA: TGTGCCAGCAGCTTAGGGCAATCCGGAAACACCATATATTTT.

The V and J genes are TRBV2 and TRBJ2-7, with D perhaps matching TRBD2 (7 bases). From germline, CDR1 is SNHLY and CDR2 FYNNEI. V dropped 5 bases and J dropped 2 bases, with 22 bases sitting between them. The length of the CDR3 is 17 residues. The CDR3 DNA reads as TGTGCCAGCAGTAAACTTCCACGGGGGGCCTCCGCCTACGAGCAGTACTTC. Protein: CASSKLPRGASAYEQYF.

The chain is built from TRBV6-6 and TRBJ1-2; D perhaps matches TRBD1 (6 bases). Trimming took 7 bases from V and 4 from J, leaving 10 bases between them. Per the germline V gene, CDR1 is MNHNY and CDR2 is SVGAGI (reference sequence). CDR3 length equals 12 residues. CDR3 nucleotide sequence: TGTGCCAGCACGACAGGCACCTATGGCTACACCTTC. Translation: CASTTGTYGYTF.

The V and J genes are TRBV6-2 or TRBV6-3 and TRBJ2-7; 8 nucleotides line up with TRBD2. Trimming at V came to 6 bases and at J to 0 bases, leaving 1 base not matched to a gene. The CDR3 runs 13 residues. Per the germline V gene, CDR1 is MNHEY and CDR2 is SVGEGT. CDR3 nucleotides: TGTGCCAGCAGCGGGACTAGCTCCTACGAGCAGTACTTC. Translated: CASSGTSSYEQYF.

The chain couples TRBV6-5 to TRBJ1-3; tentatively, D is TRBD1 (5 bases). The CDR3 extends over 13 amino acids. The germline CDR1 and CDR2 sequences are MNHEY and SVGAGI. Deletions cut 9 bases from V and 3 bases from J, with 12 bases between. The CDR3 here is CASGTGFGNTIYF. The CDR3 DNA sequence: TGTGCCAGTGGTACAGGTTTTGGAAACACCATATATTTT.

The chain is built from TRBV10-3 and TRBJ1-1; no firm D call. This CDR3 has 13 amino acids. The germline V and J ends were trimmed by 4 bases and 6 bases, with 12 bases remaining between them. The germline V gene encodes CDR1 ENHRY and CDR2 SYGVKD. In nucleotides, the CDR3 is TGTGCCATCAGTGGGGCAAGTCAGGCTGAAGCTTTCTTT. Its protein product is CAISGASQAEAFF.

V gene TRBV10-1 combines with J gene TRBJ2-3; 7 bases align to TRBD2. With V trimmed by 5 bases and J by 3 bases, 5 bases remained unmatched. CDR1 WNHNN and CDR2 SYGVQD come from the germline V gene (reference sequence). The CDR3 extends over 14 amino acids. CDR3 amino acids: CASSMGGSTDTQYF. The CDR3 nucleotides are TGCGCCAGCAGTATGGGGGGGAGTACAGATACGCAGTATTTT.